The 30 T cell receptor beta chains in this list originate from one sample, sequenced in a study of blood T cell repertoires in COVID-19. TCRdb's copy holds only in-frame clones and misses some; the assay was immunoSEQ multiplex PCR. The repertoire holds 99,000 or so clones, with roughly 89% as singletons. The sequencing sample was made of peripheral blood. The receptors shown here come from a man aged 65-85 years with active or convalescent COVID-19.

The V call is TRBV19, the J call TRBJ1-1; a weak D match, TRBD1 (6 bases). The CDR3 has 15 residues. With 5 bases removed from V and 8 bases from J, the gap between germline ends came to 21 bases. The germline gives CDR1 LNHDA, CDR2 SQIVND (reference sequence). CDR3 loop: CASSESGTRKSEAFF. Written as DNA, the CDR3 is TGTGCCAGTAGTGAATCCGGGACACGGAAATCGGAAGCTTTCTTT.

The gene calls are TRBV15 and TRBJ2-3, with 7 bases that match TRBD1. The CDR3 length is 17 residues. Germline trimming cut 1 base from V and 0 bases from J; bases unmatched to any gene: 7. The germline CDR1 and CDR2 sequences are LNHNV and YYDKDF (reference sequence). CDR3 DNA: TGTGCCACCAGCAGAGGATTTGGGACAGCTAGCACAGATACGCAGTATTTT. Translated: CATSRGFGTASTDTQYF.

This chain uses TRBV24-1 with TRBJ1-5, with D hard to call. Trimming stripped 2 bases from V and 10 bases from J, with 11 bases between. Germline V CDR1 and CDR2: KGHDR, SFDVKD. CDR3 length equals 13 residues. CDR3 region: CATSDSRRDPQHF. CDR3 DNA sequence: TGTGCCACCAGTGATTCACGGAGGGATCCCCAGCATTTT.

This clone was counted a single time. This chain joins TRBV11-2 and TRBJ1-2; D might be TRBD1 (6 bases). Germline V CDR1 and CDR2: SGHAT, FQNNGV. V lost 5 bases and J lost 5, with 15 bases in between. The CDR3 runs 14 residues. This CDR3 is CASSPPGQLYGYTF. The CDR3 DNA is TGTGCCAGCAGCCCCCCCGGACAGCTATATGGCTACACCTTC.

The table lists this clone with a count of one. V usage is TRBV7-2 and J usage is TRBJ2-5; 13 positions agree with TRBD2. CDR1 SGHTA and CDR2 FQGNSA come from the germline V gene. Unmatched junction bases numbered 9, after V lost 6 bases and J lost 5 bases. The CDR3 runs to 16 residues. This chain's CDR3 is CASRQTSGGAGETQYF. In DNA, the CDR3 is TGTGCCAGCAGACAAACTAGCGGGGGGGCCGGGGAGACCCAGTACTTC.

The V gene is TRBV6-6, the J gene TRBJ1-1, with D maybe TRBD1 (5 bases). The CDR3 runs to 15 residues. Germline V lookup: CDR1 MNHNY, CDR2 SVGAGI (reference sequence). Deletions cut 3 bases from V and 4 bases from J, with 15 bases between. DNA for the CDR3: TGTGCCAGCAGTTATCCAGGCGGGACGGGCACTGAAGCTTTCTTT. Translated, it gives CASSYPGGTGTEAFF.

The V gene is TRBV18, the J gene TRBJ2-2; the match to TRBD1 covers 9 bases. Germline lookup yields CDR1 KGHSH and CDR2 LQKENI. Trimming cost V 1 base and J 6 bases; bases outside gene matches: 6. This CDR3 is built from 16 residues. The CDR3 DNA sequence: TGTGCCAGCTCACCACGACAGGGGGATCCGGCCGGGGAGCTGTTTTTT. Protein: CASSPRQGDPAGELFF. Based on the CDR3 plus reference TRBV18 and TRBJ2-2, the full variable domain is NAGVMQNPRHLVRRRGQEARLRCSPMKGHSHVYWYRQLPEEGLKFMVYLQKENIIDESGMPKERFSAEFPKEGPSILRIQQVVRGDSAAYFCASSPRQGDPAGELFFGEGSRLTVL.

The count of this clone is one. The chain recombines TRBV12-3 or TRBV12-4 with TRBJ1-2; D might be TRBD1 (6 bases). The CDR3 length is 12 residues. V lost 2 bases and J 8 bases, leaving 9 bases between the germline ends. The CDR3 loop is CASSLQGTGYTF. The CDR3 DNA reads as TGTGCCAGCAGTTTACAGGGGACGGGCTACACCTTC.

The DNA for the CDR3 is TGTGCCACCAGTGCCCTTGATACGCAGTATTTT. This encodes CATSALDTQYF. The V gene is TRBV24-1, the J gene TRBJ2-3; D unclear. The CDR3 is 11 residues long. Germline CDR1 and CDR2: KGHDR and SFDVKD. V was clipped by 5 bases and J by 6 bases, with 5 bases between them.

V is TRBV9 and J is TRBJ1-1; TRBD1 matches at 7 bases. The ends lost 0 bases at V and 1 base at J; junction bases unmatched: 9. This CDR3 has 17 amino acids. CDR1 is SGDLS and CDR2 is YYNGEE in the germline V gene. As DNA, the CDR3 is TGTGCCAGCAGCGTAGGCATAGGGGGCTATGGGAACACTGAAGCTTTCTTT. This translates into CASSVGIGGYGNTEAFF.

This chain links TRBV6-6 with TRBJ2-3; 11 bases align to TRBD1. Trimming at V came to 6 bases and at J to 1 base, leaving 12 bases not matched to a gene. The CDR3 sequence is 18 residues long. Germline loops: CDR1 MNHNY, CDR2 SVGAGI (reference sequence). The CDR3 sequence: CASRRLGGQGERTDTQYF. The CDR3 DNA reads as TGTGCCAGCAGACGACTGGGGGGACAGGGGGAGCGCACAGATACGCAGTATTTT.

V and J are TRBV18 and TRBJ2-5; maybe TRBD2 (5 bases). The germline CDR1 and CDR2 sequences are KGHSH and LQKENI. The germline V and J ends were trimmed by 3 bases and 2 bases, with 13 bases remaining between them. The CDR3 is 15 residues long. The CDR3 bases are TGTGCCAGCTCACCGAAGGCTGGACTTCAAGAGACCCAGTACTTC. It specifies CASSPKAGLQETQYF.

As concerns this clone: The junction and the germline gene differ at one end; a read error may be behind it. CDR3 loop: CSVEDRGFTDTQYF. CDR3 bases: TGCAGCGTAGAAGACAGGGGCTTCACAGATACGCAGTATTTT. The chain employs TRBV29-1 and TRBJ2-3; the match to TRBD1 covers 8 bases. The CDR3 totals 14 residues. Germline CDR1 reads SQVTM; CDR2 reads ANQGSEA.

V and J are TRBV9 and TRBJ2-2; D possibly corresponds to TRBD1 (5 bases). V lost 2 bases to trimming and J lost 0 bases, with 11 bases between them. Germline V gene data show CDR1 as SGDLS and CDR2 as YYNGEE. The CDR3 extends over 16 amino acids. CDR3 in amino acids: CASSVNRRANTGELFF. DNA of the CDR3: TGTGCCAGCAGCGTGAATCGCAGGGCGAACACCGGGGAGCTGTTTTTT.

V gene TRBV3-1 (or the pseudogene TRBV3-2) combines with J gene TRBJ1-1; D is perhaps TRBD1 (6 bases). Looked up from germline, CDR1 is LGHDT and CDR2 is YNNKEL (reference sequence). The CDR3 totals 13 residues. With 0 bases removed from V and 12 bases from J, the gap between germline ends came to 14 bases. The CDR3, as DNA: TGTGCCAGCAGCCAAGATAGGGTGCAGGGGACTTTCTTT. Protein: CASSQDRVQGTFF.

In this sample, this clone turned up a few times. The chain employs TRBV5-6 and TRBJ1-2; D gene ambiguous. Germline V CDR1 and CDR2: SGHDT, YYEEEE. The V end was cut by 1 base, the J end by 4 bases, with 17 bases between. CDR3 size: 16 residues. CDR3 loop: CASSLYGSERGYGYTF. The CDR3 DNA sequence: TGTGCCAGCAGCTTGTATGGCTCTGAGAGAGGCTATGGCTACACCTTC. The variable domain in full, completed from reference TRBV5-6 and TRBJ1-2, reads DAGVTQSPTHLIKTRGQQVTLRCSPKSGHDTVSWYQQALGQGPQFIFQYYEEEERQRGNFPDRFSGHQFPNYSSELNVNALLLGDSALYLCASSLYGSERGYGYTFGSGTRLTVV.

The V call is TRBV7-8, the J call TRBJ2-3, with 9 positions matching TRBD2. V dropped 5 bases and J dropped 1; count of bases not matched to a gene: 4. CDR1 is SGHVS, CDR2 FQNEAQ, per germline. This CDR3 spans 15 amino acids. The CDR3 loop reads CASSTQRGGTDTQYF. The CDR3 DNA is TGTGCCAGCAGCACACAGCGGGGGGGCACAGATACGCAGTATTTT.

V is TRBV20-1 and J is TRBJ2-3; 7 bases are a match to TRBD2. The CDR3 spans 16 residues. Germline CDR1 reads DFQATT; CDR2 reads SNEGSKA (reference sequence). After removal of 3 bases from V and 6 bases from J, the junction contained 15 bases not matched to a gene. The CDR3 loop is CSASSASGVGVDTQYF. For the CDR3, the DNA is TGCAGTGCTAGTTCGGCTAGCGGCGTGGGTGTCGATACGCAGTATTTT.

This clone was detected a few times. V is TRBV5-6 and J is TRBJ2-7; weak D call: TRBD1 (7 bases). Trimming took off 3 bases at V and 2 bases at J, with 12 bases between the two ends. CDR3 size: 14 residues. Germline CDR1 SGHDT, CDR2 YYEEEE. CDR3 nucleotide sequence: TGTGCCAGCAGCTCGGAGGGGGCCCCCTACGAGCAGTACTTC. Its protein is CASSSEGAPYEQYF.

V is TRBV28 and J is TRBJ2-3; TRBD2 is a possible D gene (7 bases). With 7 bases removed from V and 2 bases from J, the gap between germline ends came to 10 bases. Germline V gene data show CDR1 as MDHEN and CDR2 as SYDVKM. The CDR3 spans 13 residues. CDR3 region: CASKAGATDTQYF. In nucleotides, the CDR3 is TGTGCCAGCAAGGCGGGGGCCACAGATACGCAGTATTTT.

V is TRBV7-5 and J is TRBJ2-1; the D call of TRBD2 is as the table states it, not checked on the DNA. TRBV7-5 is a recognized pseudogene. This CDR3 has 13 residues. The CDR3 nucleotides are TGTGCCAGAAGCTCGGGACTGCACAATGAGCAGTTCTTC. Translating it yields CARSSGLHNEQFF.

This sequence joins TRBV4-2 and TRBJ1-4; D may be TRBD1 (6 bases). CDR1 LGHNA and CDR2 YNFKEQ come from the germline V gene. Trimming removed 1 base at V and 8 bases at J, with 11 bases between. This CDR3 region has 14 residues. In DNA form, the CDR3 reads TGTGCCAGCAGCCAAGGCAGGGGTGGGGAAAAACTGTTTTTT. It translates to CASSQGRGGEKLFF.

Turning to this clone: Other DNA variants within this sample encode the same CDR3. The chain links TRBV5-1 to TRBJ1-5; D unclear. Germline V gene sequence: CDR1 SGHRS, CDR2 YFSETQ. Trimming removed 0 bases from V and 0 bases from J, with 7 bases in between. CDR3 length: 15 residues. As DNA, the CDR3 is TGCGCCAGCAGCTTGGTCGGAGATAGCAATCAGCCCCAGCATTTT. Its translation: CASSLVGDSNQPQHF.

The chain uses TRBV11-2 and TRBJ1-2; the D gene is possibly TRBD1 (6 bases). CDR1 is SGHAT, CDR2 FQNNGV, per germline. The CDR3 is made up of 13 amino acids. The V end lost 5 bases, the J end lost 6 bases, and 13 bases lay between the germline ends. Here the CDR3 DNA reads TGTGCCAGCAGCGAACAGGGTACTGATGGCTACACCTTC. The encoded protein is CASSEQGTDGYTF.

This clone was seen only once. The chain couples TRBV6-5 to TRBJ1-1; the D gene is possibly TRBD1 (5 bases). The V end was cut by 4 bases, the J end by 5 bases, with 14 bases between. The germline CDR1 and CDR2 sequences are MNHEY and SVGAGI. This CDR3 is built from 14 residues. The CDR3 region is CASSLYRSDTEAFF. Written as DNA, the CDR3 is TGTGCCAGCAGTTTATACAGGAGCGATACTGAAGCTTTCTTT.

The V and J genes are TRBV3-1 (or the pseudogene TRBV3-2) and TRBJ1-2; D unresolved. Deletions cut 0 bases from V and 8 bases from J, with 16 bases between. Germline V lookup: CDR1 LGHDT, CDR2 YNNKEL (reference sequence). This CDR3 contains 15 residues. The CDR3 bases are TGTGCCAGCAGCCAAGAAACGACAAACACTTACGGCTACACCTTC. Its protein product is CASSQETTNTYGYTF.

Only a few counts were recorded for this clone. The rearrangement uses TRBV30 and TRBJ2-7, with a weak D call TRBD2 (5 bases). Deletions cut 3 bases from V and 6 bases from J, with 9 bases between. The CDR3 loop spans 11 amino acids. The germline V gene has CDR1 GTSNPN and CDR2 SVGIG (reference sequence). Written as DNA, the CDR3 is TGTGCCTGGAGGACTACGGGCGAGCAGTACTTC. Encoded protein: CAWRTTGEQYF.

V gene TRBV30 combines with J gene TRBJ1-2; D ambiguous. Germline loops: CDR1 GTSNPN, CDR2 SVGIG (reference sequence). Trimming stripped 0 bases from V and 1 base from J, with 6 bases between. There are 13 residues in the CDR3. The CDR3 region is CAWSVSLNYGYTF. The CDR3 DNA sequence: TGTGCCTGGAGTGTATCACTTAACTATGGCTACACCTTC.

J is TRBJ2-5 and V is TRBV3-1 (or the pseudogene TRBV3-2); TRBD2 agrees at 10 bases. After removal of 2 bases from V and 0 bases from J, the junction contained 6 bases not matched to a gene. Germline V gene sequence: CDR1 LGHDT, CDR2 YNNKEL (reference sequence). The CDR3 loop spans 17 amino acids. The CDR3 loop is CASSQIIAGGYQETQYF. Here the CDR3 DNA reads TGTGCCAGCAGCCAAATAATAGCGGGGGGATACCAAGAGACCCAGTACTTC.

CDR3 coding DNA: TGTGCCAGTTCTTCTATGACCTACAATGAGCAGTTCTTC. Its protein product is CASSSMTYNEQFF. The J gene is TRBJ2-1, the V gene TRBV6-5, with D hard to call. Trimming cost V 9 bases and J 2 bases, with 11 bases left between them. CDR3 length: 13 amino acids. Germline CDR1 and CDR2: MNHEY and SVGAGI.